This T cell receptor beta chain appears in the sequencing data of a study of T cells in Graves' hyperthyroidism and ophthalmopathy (dated by TCRdb to the late 2010s). Some background on the complete study: Peripheral blood was collected at initial diagnosis, before any treatment. The 95 to 100 discovery patients were randomly split 7:3 into training and test sets. The paper describes TCR Vbeta CDR3 sequencing of around 130 peripheral blood samples, made up of roughly 45 ophthalmopathy patients, approximately 73 hyperthyroidism patients and 17 progressor patients. After blood sampling, hyperthyroidism patients were treated with methimazole at a starting dose of 30 mg daily, and ophthalmopathy patients were treated with high-dose intravenous methylprednisolone. In six Graves' hyperthyroidism patients, the study also compared T-cell repertoires from thyroid tissue with T-cell repertoires from blood. TCR V-J signatures able to tell the groups apart were searched for in a discovery cohort of 100 patients, of whom under 45 had Graves' ophthalmopathy and some 60 had stable Graves' hyperthyroidism. Prospective prediction of ophthalmopathy was tested in an independent validation cohort consisting of 18 hyperthyroidism patients and 15 to 17 patients who later progressed to ophthalmopathy. Here is what the overall study found, with its caveats: In validation, progression to ophthalmopathy was predicted by the model with more than 65% sensitivity and roughly 72% specificity, a median of roughly 6 months before onset. Blood samples also contained most of the expanded thyroid clonotypes (frequency above 0.001), which suggests that blood repertoires may reflect thyroid immune responses. Sample size was not statistically predetermined, and blinding of investigators to group allocation was not performed. Ophthalmopathy was separated from stable hyperthyroidism by a 13 V-J signature model, with about 88% sensitivity and about 84% specificity obtained in cross-validation and 80%/75% obtained in testing.

This clonotype appeared a few times. Its antigen is unknown. Nothing much larger sits one base from this clone, and base qualities are not available. The TCR beta CDR3 regions were amplified from the RNA transcripts. The first round of RT-PCR for the TCR CDR3 was performed with the HTBI primer set and the Qiagen OneStep RT-PCR kit. Libraries were constructed in a second round of multiplex PCR, after which size selection and purification were performed. Libraries were sequenced paired-end with 100 bp reads on an Illumina HiSeq2000. Per the source publication's procedure: SOAPnuke was used to process the raw data, throwing out any read that contained adapters or uncalled bases, had a mean Phred below 15, or lacked an exact constant-primer or identifier match. High-quality paired reads were merged using COPE v1.2.5, and each unique nucleotide sequence was defined as a clonotype. MiTCR v1.1 was used to align clonotypes to the IMGT TRBV, TRBD and TRBJ reference segments. Analysis was restricted to V-J combinations with a frequency above 0.0001, which covered 99.2% of repertoires. A TCS score was defined as the ratio of F50 (clonal expansion) to E x V (chaos), with BLOSUM62-based TCRdist applied between CDR3 peptides within each V-J. Welch's t-statistics and random forest reduced 500 to 650 V-J features to fewer than 15, which were used in a naive Bayes classifier (R e1071). TCRdb took the public reads, trimmed them with fastp at Q25, ran MiXCR for clone calling and kept in-frame beta chains. One record per CDR3 amino acid sequence lists the most common genes and DNA. TCRdb, not the original authors, processed these V and J calls. This sample lists around 600,000 distinct CDR3 sequences; around 14% were detected once. The ten most abundant clones make up roughly 6.9% of the sample.

CDR1 and CDR2 (DFQATT, SNEGSKA) derive from the germline V gene (reference sequence). The germline ends are 19 bases apart after V is trimmed by 6 bases and J by 1 base. The CDR3 contains 16 residues, cysteine and phenylalanine counted. The only DNA kept is the CDR3, 48 bases in frame from the first base. Moderately to severely active disease, a Clinical Activity Score of at least 3, a NOSPECS grade of at least 4, and a duration under 3 months were present in ophthalmopathy patients. Exclusion was applied to patients with uncontrolled infections, other autoimmune diseases, pregnancy or lactation. Diagnoses were established on the basis of clinical symptoms, serum thyroxine and TRAb, thyroid ultrasound, and orbital computed tomography. Ficoll-Paque density gradient centrifugation was used to isolate PBMCs from approximately 11 ml of fresh peripheral blood. Trizol reagent was used to extract total RNA, and RNA quality was then checked on an Agilent 2100 Bioanalyzer.

Sequencing was carried out using blood. The rearranged chain carries TRBV20-1 and TRBJ2-1; no D gene can be assigned with confidence. This sequence originates from a woman aged 18-29 years with Graves' ophthalmopathy. The DNA reads as follows: TGCAGTGCCCCCCCTAGTCGCCCCTTATCCTACAATGAGCAGTTCTTC. Its product reads: CSAPPSRPLSYNEQFF.